The clone carrying this T cell receptor beta chain has a count of ten or more. Its antigen is still unknown. This entry belongs to a study of CD8 T cells in ankylosing spondylitis. 5'-RACE, quantitative and with molecular barcodes, yielded the TCR beta libraries. TCRdb re-derived calls from the 5' RACE reads in MiXCR, one entry per CDR3 protein. The sample yields some 130,000 distinct CDR3 sequences, approximately 10% seen once. The CDR3 contains 16 residues. Trimming took 2 bases from V and 0 from J, leaving 14 bases between them. Study findings and constraints: As for the disease-linked clones, they showed a CD8+ phenotype and occurred at relatively low frequencies in peripheral blood. Certain motif variants had earlier been reported in reactive arthritis synovial fluid and blood. Roughly eight highly homologous variants made up a TCR beta motif, and this motif appeared characteristic of ankylosing spondylitis blood.

This chain joins TRBV12-3 or TRBV12-4 and TRBJ2-7; no firm D call. Input material: blood, either unsorted or a sorted T cell fraction (not recorded which). This sequence was found in a female donor with ankylosing spondylitis or in good health (not recorded which). CDR3 bases: TGTGCCAGCAGTTTATCTTGGCAGCTCTACTCCTACGAGCAGTACTTC. Protein sequence: CASSLSWQLYSYEQYF.